These 15 T cell receptor beta chains share one sample of origin, sequenced in a study of T cell responses to AZD1222 COVID-19 vaccine (dated by TCRdb to about 2021). Taken with the paper, the label for time point translates to: about 28 days (+/-7) after the second vaccine dose. Libraries came from the immunoSEQ multiplex PCR assay. The table comes from immuneACCESS by way of TCRdb, which keeps in-frame sequences with V and J called. Part of the clones is missing from these tables; in studies checked, under half for an unresolved V gene and the rest for unknown reasons. The sample includes 75,000 to 95,000 clones, with 85% observed a single time. The top ten constitute over 3.5% of the sample. Sequencing used peripheral blood, obtained 28 days after the second AZD1222 dose. The receptors come from an adult who received the AZD1222 COVID-19 vaccine.

This clone was seen only once. The V gene is TRBV27, the J gene TRBJ2-3; possibly TRBD1 for D (5 bases). The CDR3 is 17 residues long. Germline CDR1 reads MNHEY; CDR2 reads SMNVEV (reference sequence). Trimming stripped 7 bases from V and 0 bases from J, with 20 bases between. CDR3: CASTSLRATGSTDTQYF. CDR3 nucleotides: TGTGCCAGCACCTCACTTAGAGCTACAGGAAGCACAGATACGCAGTATTTT.

The rearrangement joins TRBV4-3 to TRBJ2-1; tentatively, D is TRBD2 (5 bases). Germline assignment: CDR1 LGHNA and CDR2 YSLEER. The ends were cut back, 0 bases at V and 8 bases at J, with 11 bases in the middle. The CDR3 sequence is 14 residues long. The CDR3 reads CASSQELTRDEQFF. In nucleotides, the CDR3 is TGCGCCAGCAGCCAAGAACTAACGAGGGATGAGCAGTTCTTC.

This clone came up once. This rearrangement joins TRBV19 to TRBJ1-4; TRBD1 agrees at 7 bases. Losses at the gene ends were 3 bases for V and 10 bases for J; bases not matched to a gene: 8. The CDR3 totals 14 residues. CDR1 and CDR2 (germline): LNHDA, SQIVND (reference sequence). DNA of the CDR3: TGTGCCAGTAGTATTGGGACAGCGAACGGAAAACTGTTTTTT. Protein product: CASSIGTANGKLFF.

The J gene is TRBJ2-1, the V gene TRBV7-8, with unresolved D. CDR3 size: 13 residues. Trimming cost V 5 bases and J 4 bases, with 9 bases left between them. Germline values: CDR1 SGHVS, CDR2 FQNEAQ. CDR3 in DNA: TGTGCCAGCAGCCGAGGCCCGTACAATGAGCAGTTCTTC. The encoded protein is CASSRGPYNEQFF. The variable domain in full, completed from reference TRBV7-8 and TRBJ2-1, reads GAGVSQSPRYKVAKRGQDVALRCDPISGHVSLFWYQQALGQGPEFLTYFQNEAQLDKSGLPSDRFFAERPEGSVSTLKIQRTQQEDSAVYLCASSRGPYNEQFFGPGTRLTVL.

The genes are TRBV5-1 and TRBJ2-2; D unclear. The germline V gene encodes CDR1 SGHRS and CDR2 YFSETQ. Trimming shortened V by 5 bases and J by 6 bases, and 14 bases separated the two germline ends. The CDR3 is 14 amino acids. The CDR3 loop reads CASRGLNLAGELFF. The DNA for the CDR3 is TGCGCCAGCAGAGGGTTGAATTTAGCCGGGGAGCTGTTTTTT.

This clone was observed a single time. The CDR3, as DNA: TGTGCCACCAGTGATTTCCAATTCCGACAGATGGGACAAGAGACCCAGTACTTC. Translation: CATSDFQFRQMGQETQYF. The V call is TRBV24-1, the J call TRBJ2-5, with D maybe TRBD1 (5 bases). CDR1 KGHDR and CDR2 SFDVKD come from the germline V gene. V lost 1 base, J lost 2 bases, and 19 bases lay in between. CDR3 length equals 18 residues.

The V gene is TRBV4-2, the J gene TRBJ2-3, with 8 bases matching TRBD2. V gave up 4 bases and J gave up 8 bases; unmatched junction bases: 2. The CDR3 has 12 residues. Germline CDR1 LGHNA, CDR2 YNFKEQ. The chain's CDR3 is CASSRLASTQYF. The CDR3 coding sequence is TGTGCCAGCAGCCGACTAGCGAGTACGCAGTATTTT.

The V call is TRBV7-2, the J call TRBJ2-2; D possibly corresponds to TRBD2 (5 bases). With 3 bases removed from V and 3 bases from J, the gap between germline ends came to 8 bases. Germline CDR1 SGHTA, CDR2 FQGNSA. There are 14 residues in the CDR3. The CDR3 DNA sequence: TGTGCCAGCAGCTTCGGAGGCTACACCGGGGAGCTGTTTTTT. It yields the protein CASSFGGYTGELFF.

The chain is built from TRBV5-4 and TRBJ2-1, with D perhaps TRBD2 (5 bases). Germline V CDR1 and CDR2: SGHNT, YYREEE (reference sequence). This CDR3 is built from 16 residues. The V gene lost 0 bases and the J gene lost 4 bases, with 14 bases spanning the gap. CDR3: CASSLGTLGEYNEQFF. Here the CDR3 DNA reads TGTGCCAGCAGCTTGGGTACCCTCGGGGAGTACAATGAGCAGTTCTTC.

The chain has TRBV27 and TRBJ2-7; D is possibly TRBD1 (7 bases). V was clipped by 6 bases and J by 6 bases, with 18 bases between them. The CDR3 runs to 14 residues. CDR1 and CDR2 (germline): MNHEY, SMNVEV (reference sequence). CDR3 coding DNA: TGTGCCAGCAGCCCCCGACAGGGAGGCACCGAGCAGTACTTC. Its translation is CASSPRQGGTEQYF.

The count of this clone is one. V and J are TRBV6-5 and TRBJ1-3, with D hard to call. Germline CDR1 and CDR2: MNHEY and SVGAGI. This CDR3 contains 13 residues. V lost 7 bases to trimming and J lost 2 bases, with 9 bases between them. The CDR3 region is CASTEVAGNTIYF. The CDR3 region has the DNA TGTGCCAGCACCGAGGTGGCTGGAAACACCATATATTTT.

The chain couples TRBV7-9 to TRBJ1-2; no definite D call. Germline V lookup: CDR1 SEHNR, CDR2 FQNEAQ (reference sequence). V was cut by 2 bases and J by 4 bases, with 14 bases left in between. CDR3 length: 15 residues. This chain's CDR3 is CASSLTQGGSYGYTF. In nucleotides, the CDR3 is TGTGCCAGCAGCTTAACCCAAGGCGGTAGCTATGGCTACACCTTC.

This chain links TRBV3-1 (or the pseudogene TRBV3-2) with TRBJ1-1; 9 nucleotides match TRBD1. Germline V gene data show CDR1 as LGHDT and CDR2 as YNNKEL (reference sequence). The J segment lost 5 bases and the V segment lost 10 bases, leaving 8 bases of the junction unmatched. CDR3 size: 13 residues. DNA of the CDR3: TGTGCCACCGTGGGACAGGGAGGTACTGAAGCTTTCTTT. Its protein product is CATVGQGGTEAFF.

The chain couples TRBV7-8 to TRBJ2-1, with TRBD2 matching 13 bases. Germline assignment: CDR1 SGHVS and CDR2 FQNEAQ. CDR3 length: 16 amino acids. The ends lost 5 bases at V and 7 bases at J; junction bases unmatched: 8. The CDR3 here is CASSPETSGRSNEQFF. The CDR3 coding sequence is TGTGCCAGCAGCCCGGAGACTAGCGGGAGGAGTAATGAGCAGTTCTTC.

The chain links TRBV9 to TRBJ1-3; D unclear. V was shortened by 0 bases and J by 0 bases, with 7 bases between the two germline ends. In germline, CDR1 is SGDLS, CDR2 YYNGEE. The CDR3 extends over 15 amino acids. The CDR3 sequence: CASSVEAASGNTIYF. CDR3 nucleotide sequence: TGTGCCAGCAGCGTAGAGGCGGCCTCTGGAAACACCATATATTTT.